These T cell receptor beta chains were read from a single sample in a study of T cell responses to AZD1222 COVID-19 vaccine. Produced via immunoSEQ multiplex PCR; TCRdb's table is partial and in-frame only. Found here are 100,000 or so clones, about 89% of them singletons; the top ten hold over 15%. The starting material was peripheral blood, obtained on day 0 of AZD1222 vaccination. These receptors originate from an adult in good health. Both conserved end residues are part of each CDR3. D genes are given only for firm matches. Clone size is given for some rows only: seen once, a few or many times, or a class if the clone is expanded.

d_gene,abundance,j_gene,len,v_gene,CDR3aa,CDR3nt
NA,NA,TRBJ2-5,14,TRBV4-1,CASSQDQGGETQYF,TGCGCCAGCAGCCAAGACCAGGGGGGAGAGACCCAGTACTTC
NA,large,TRBJ2-3,17,TRBV9,CASSHPSQEPSADTQYF,TGTGCCAGCAGCCACCCTTCGCAGGAGCCGTCGGCAGATACGCAGTATTTT
NA,NA,TRBJ1-2,15,TRBV5-1,CASSLEAQARYGYTF,TGCGCCAGCAGCTTGGAGGCCCAAGCCAGGTATGGCTACACCTTC
TRBD2,NA,TRBJ2-5,15,TRBV5-4,CASSLRTSGQETQYF,TGTGCCAGCAGCCTACGGACTAGCGGGCAAGAGACCCAGTACTTC
NA,NA,TRBJ1-3,16,TRBV5-1,CASSPSAGSSGNTIYF,TGCGCCAGCAGCCCCTCAGCCGGGAGCTCTGGAAACACCATATATTTT
NA,NA,TRBJ1-4,17,TRBV18,CASSPRNILATNEKLFF,TGTGCCAGCTCACCACGGAACATACTAGCAACTAATGAAAAACTGTTTTTT
NA,NA,TRBJ1-1,13,TRBV3-1/TRBV3-2,CASSQITQFEAFF,TGTGCCAGCAGCCAAATAACCCAATTTGAAGCTTTCTTT
TRBD1,NA,TRBJ2-5,15,TRBV5-1,CASSPGQGLGETQYF,TGCGCCAGCAGCCCGGGACAGGGGCTTGGGGAGACCCAGTACTTC
NA,NA,TRBJ2-7,15,TRBV5-4,CASSLGGLSSYEQYF,TGTGCCAGCAGCTTGGGGGGTCTTAGCTCCTACGAGCAGTACTTC
NA,NA,TRBJ1-1,15,TRBV18,CASSLRDPAVGEAFF,TGTGCCAGCTCACTCCGGGACCCGGCGGTTGGTGAAGCTTTCTTT
NA,once,TRBJ1-2,11,TRBV29-1,CSVADNYGYTF,TGCAGCGTTGCGGATAACTATGGCTACACCTTC
NA,NA,TRBJ1-1,13,TRBV5-1,CASSTGANTEAFF,TGCGCCAGCAGCACAGGAGCGAACACTGAAGCTTTCTTT
NA,NA,TRBJ1-3,13,TRBV19,CASARGFGNTIYF,TGTGCCAGTGCACGGGGGTTTGGAAACACCATATATTTT
TRBD2,NA,TRBJ2-4,17,TRBV9,CASSVAGGGASKNIQYF,TGTGCCAGCAGCGTAGCCGGGGGGGGCGCTTCCAAAAACATTCAGTACTTC
NA,NA,TRBJ1-2,14,TRBV11-2,CASSPRGGFRGYTF,TGTGCCAGCAGCCCAAGAGGGGGTTTCCGGGGCTACACCTTC
NA,NA,TRBJ1-5,13,TRBV12-3/TRBV12-4,CASMPGRGQPQHF,TGTGCCAGCATGCCGGGCCGGGGTCAGCCCCAGCATTTT
NA,NA,TRBJ2-7,14,TRBV2,CASSDYGGLSEQYF,TGTGCCAGCAGTGATTACGGGGGTCTATCCGAGCAGTACTTC
NA,NA,TRBJ1-1,13,TRBV11-2,CASSLYRGTEAFF,TGTGCCAGCAGCTTGTATCGGGGAACTGAAGCTTTCTTT
NA,NA,TRBJ1-5,14,TRBV7-9,CASSLEGHIQPQHF,TGTGCCAGCAGCTTAGAAGGCCACATCCAGCCCCAGCATTTT
NA,NA,TRBJ2-1,15,TRBV3-1/TRBV3-2,CASSLGWTTHNEQFF,TGTGCCAGCAGCCTCGGCTGGACCACTCACAATGAGCAGTTCTTC
NA,once,TRBJ1-2,14,TRBV27,CASSLREGNYGYTF,TGTGCCAGCAGTTTACGGGAGGGGAACTATGGCTACACCTTC
NA,few,TRBJ2-5,12,TRBV12-3/TRBV12-4,CASSFSDSTTYF,TGTGCCAGCAGTTTTTCCGACAGTACGACGTACTTC
NA,NA,TRBJ1-2,15,TRBV5-6,CASSLIQGRNGGYTF,TGTGCCAGCAGCTTAATTCAGGGTAGAAACGGTGGCTACACCTTC
TRBD1,NA,TRBJ1-4,14,TRBV28,CASSRDRGNEKLFF,TGTGCCAGCAGCCGGGACAGGGGCAATGAAAAACTGTTTTTT
NA,NA,TRBJ1-5,13,TRBV2,CASSDRWNQPQHF,TGTGCCAGCAGTGATAGATGGAATCAGCCCCAGCATTTT
TRBD1,NA,TRBJ1-2,14,TRBV19,CASSIGDRDYGYTF,TGTGCCAGTAGTATAGGGGACAGAGACTATGGCTACACCTTC
TRBD2,NA,TRBJ2-5,15,TRBV2,CASNLAGVWQETQYF,TGTGCCAGCAATCTAGCGGGAGTTTGGCAAGAGACCCAGTACTTC
NA,NA,TRBJ1-5,14,TRBV6-4,CASSDVDRNQPQHF,TGTGCCAGCAGTGACGTCGACAGGAATCAGCCCCAGCATTTT